This T cell receptor beta chain emerged from a study of blood T cell repertoires in COVID-19. Study-wide context: Some COVID-19 samples were acute and others convalescent; all came from the United States, Italy and Spain. Nucleic acid was either cDNA or gDNA, and it came from T cells, B-cell-depleted T cells, or PBMCs.

Germline values: CDR1 MNHEY, CDR2 SVGAGI. The CDR3 loop spans 12 amino acids. In the original workflow: The authors estimated nucleated cell counts from reference gene primer amplification. Here immunoSEQ multiplex PCR was the method, and the copy in TCRdb shows in-frame clones only, minus some. The V and J calls and clone size are taken from that table; D and trimming were inferred from the DNA. The data contain about 180,000 clones, approximately 88% of them singletons. This clonotype originated in a woman aged 60 to 75 with acute or convalescent COVID-19. V and J are TRBV6-5 and TRBJ1-2, with D perhaps TRBD1 (6 bases). The source material was peripheral blood. This CDR3 is CGSDSPNYGYTF. For the CDR3, the DNA is TGTGGCTCGGACAGCCCTAACTATGGCTACACCTTC.